This entry lists 9 T cell receptor beta chains sequenced from one sample in a study of blood T cell repertoires in COVID-19 (dated by TCRdb to about 2020). Library preparation was by the immunoSEQ multiplex PCR assay. What TCRdb holds here is the immuneACCESS table cut down to in-frame rearrangements. Part of the clones is not present; checked against another copy, under half of the missing clones reflect an unresolved V gene, and the others are unexplained. This sample gives over 200,000 clones in total; about 85% of them show up just once. The top ten clones comprise roughly 10% of the sample. Sequencing used PBMCs or T cells enriched from blood (not recorded which). These TCRs come from a man aged 30 to 39 who had recovered from COVID-19.

The DNA for the CDR3 is TGTGCCAGCAGTTCCGCCGCAGAGGGGGCTAGCAAAGAAAGGGGAGGCTACACCTTC. The encoded protein is CASSSAAEGASKERGGYTF. The rearrangement uses TRBV28 and TRBJ1-2, with 7 bases matching TRBD1. The CDR3 is 19 residues long. The V and J ends lost 4 bases and 8 bases, in that order; junction bases with no gene match: 25. Germline assignment: CDR1 MDHEN and CDR2 SYDVKM.

The chain links TRBV6-6 to TRBJ1-1, with TRBD1 matching over 10 bases. V gave up 7 bases and J gave up 6 bases; unmatched junction bases: 11. CDR3 length: 15 residues. CDR1 and CDR2 (germline): MNHNY, SVGAGI (reference sequence). This chain's CDR3 is CASTPGTGAFAEAFF. In nucleotides, the CDR3 is TGTGCCAGCACCCCCGGGACAGGGGCGTTCGCTGAAGCTTTCTTT.

The rearrangement uses TRBV5-1 and TRBJ2-7; D not resolved. The CDR3 extends over 15 amino acids. The V end lost 4 bases, the J end lost 2 bases, and 16 bases lay between the germline ends. Germline lookup yields CDR1 SGHRS and CDR2 YFSETQ. The CDR3 region has the DNA TGCGCCAGCAGCCCCGGCCGGGTTCGAACCTACGAGCAGTACTTC. This gives the protein CASSPGRVRTYEQYF.

CDR3 protein: CAWSALKGGSDEKLFF. The CDR3, as DNA: TGTGCCTGGAGTGCTTTAAAGGGGGGGAGTGATGAAAAACTGTTTTTT. The rearrangement links TRBV30 to TRBJ1-4, with D possibly being TRBD1 (6 bases). The CDR3 has 16 amino acids. Between the trimmed V and J ends, which lost 1 base and 6 bases, there was a span of 18 bases. Germline CDR1 reads GTSNPN; CDR2 reads SVGIG (reference sequence).

In the case of this clone: Sequence at one end of the junction differs from germline and may be a read error. V usage is TRBV7-7 and J usage is TRBJ1-5, with D tentatively TRBD1 (5 bases). CDR1 is SSHAT, CDR2 FNYEAQ, per germline (reference sequence). The CDR3 runs 18 residues. The CDR3 is CASSFPTYDSVSNQPQHF. CDR3 coding DNA: TGTGCTAGCAGCTTCCCCACGTACGACAGCGTCAGCAATCAGCCCCAGCATTTT.

The V gene is TRBV18, the J gene TRBJ2-4; D is perhaps TRBD1 (6 bases). CDR1 and CDR2 from the germline V gene are KGHSH and LQKENI. V was shortened by 0 bases and J by 0 bases, with 12 bases between the two germline ends. There are 17 residues in the CDR3. The CDR3: CASSPPSGVVAKNIQYF. In nucleotides, the CDR3 is TGTGCCAGCTCACCACCTTCAGGGGTCGTAGCCAAAAACATTCAGTACTTC. Drawing the rest from reference TRBV18 and TRBJ2-4, the complete variable domain is NAGVMQNPRHLVRRRGQEARLRCSPMKGHSHVYWYRQLPEEGLKFMVYLQKENIIDESGMPKERFSAEFPKEGPSILRIQQVVRGDSAAYFCASSPPSGVVAKNIQYFGAGTRLSVL.

The chain recombines TRBV28 with TRBJ2-7; possibly TRBD2 for D (5 bases). Germline lookup yields CDR1 MDHEN and CDR2 SYDVKM. Trimming stripped 4 bases from V and 0 bases from J, with 13 bases between. This CDR3 contains 15 residues. In nucleotides, the CDR3 is TGTGCCAGCAGTTCGGGTAGCGCACGCTCCTACGAGCAGTACTTC. Protein sequence: CASSSGSARSYEQYF. Complete variable domain (other parts from reference TRBV28 and TRBJ2-7): DVKVTQSSRYLVKRTGEKVFLECVQDMDHENMFWYRQDPGLGLRLIYFSYDVKMKEKGDIPEGYSVSREKKERFSLILESASTNQTSMYLCASSSGSARSYEQYFGPGTRLTVT.

The chain couples TRBV30 to TRBJ1-5; tentatively, D is TRBD1 (6 bases). Germline CDR1 and CDR2: GTSNPN and SVGIG (reference sequence). Trimming pared 0 bases from V and 7 bases from J, leaving 16 bases between. The CDR3 is made up of 15 amino acids. CDR3 amino acids: CAWSVRSGGRQPQHF. CDR3 coding DNA: TGTGCCTGGAGTGTACGATCGGGGGGCAGGCAGCCCCAGCATTTT.

The chain couples TRBV11-3 to TRBJ2-3; TRBD2 matches 11 bases. This CDR3 is 16 amino acids long. Germline assignment: CDR1 SGHNT and CDR2 YENEEA. Unmatched junction bases numbered 0, after V lost 1 base and J lost 0 bases. The CDR3 region is CASSLGLAGSTDTQYF. The CDR3 DNA sequence: TGTGCCAGCAGCTTAGGACTAGCGGGAAGCACAGATACGCAGTATTTT.